The clone carrying this TCR beta chain was detected only a few times. Its antigen is as yet unknown. These data originate in a study of T-cell reconstitution after alpha-beta-depleted transplantation in children. Study-wide points: After transplant, high TCRbeta diversity at day 60 in some patients arose from surviving recipient T cells and thymic progenitors. T-cell numbers and diversity, one year after transplant, stemmed largely from T cells that were newly produced. Roughly two months post-transplant, alpha-beta T cells reportedly originated from several hundred graft clones that had expanded.

V gave up 5 bases and J gave up 2 bases; unmatched junction bases: 3. CDR3 length: 14 amino acids. Per germline, CDR1 SGHRS and CDR2 YFSETQ. Preparation of the TCRbeta library was carried out with unique molecular identifiers. Each CDR3 protein gets one entry after TCRdb re-called the PCR reads with MiXCR. Among about 200,000 distinct CDR3 sequences listed, about 8.4% were seen once. The receptor was derived from a male patient aged 2-15 years who had a stem cell transplant for acute myeloid leukemia, so the T cells may come from the graft donor. J is TRBJ1-4 and V is TRBV5-1; 7 nucleotides match TRBD1. The input for sequencing was PBMCs, mostly from graft donor cells, taken 360 days after TCRalphabeta/CD19-depleted stem cell transplant. CDR3 region: CASRPQGTNEKLFF. CDR3 nucleotide sequence: TGCGCCAGCAGACCACAGGGGACTAATGAAAAACTGTTTTTT.